This TCR beta chain comes out of a study of blood T cell repertoires in COVID-19. TCRdb's table, derived via immunoSEQ multiplex PCR, lists solely in-frame clones and lacks some. Of about 300,000 clones listed, roughly nine tenths are singletons. The germline V gene encodes CDR1 MDHEN and CDR2 SYDVKM. CDR3 length: 14 residues. Trimming removed 6 bases from V and 6 bases from J; junction bases left unmatched: 5. This sequence originates from a man aged 18 to 30 who had recovered from COVID-19. Material: peripheral blood. V gene TRBV28 combines with J gene TRBJ2-3; 11 bases are shared with TRBD1. The CDR3 sequence: CASSGQGARDTQYF. The CDR3 coding sequence is TGTGCCAGCAGCGGACAGGGGGCAAGGGATACGCAGTATTTT.